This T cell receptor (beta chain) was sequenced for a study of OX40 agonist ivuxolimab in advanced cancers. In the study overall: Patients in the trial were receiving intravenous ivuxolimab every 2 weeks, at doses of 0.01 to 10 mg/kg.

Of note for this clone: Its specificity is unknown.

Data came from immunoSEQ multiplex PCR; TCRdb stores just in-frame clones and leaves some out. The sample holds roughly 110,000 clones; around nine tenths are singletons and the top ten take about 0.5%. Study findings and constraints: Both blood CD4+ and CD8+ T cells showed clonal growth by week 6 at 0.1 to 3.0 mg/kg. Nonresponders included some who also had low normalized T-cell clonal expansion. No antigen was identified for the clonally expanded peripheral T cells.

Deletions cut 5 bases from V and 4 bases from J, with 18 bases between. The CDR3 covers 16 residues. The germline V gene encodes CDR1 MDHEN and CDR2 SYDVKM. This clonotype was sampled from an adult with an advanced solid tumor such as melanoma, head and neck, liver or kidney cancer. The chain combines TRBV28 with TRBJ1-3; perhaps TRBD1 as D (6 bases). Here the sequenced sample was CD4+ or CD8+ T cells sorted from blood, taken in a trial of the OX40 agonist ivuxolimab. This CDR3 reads CASSKGGSREGNTIYF. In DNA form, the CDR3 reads TGTGCCAGCAGTAAGGGGGGGTCCAGGGAAGGAAACACCATATATTTT.